Listed below are T cell receptor beta chains from one sample, sequenced in a study of blood T cell repertoires in COVID-19. TCRdb keeps only in-frame clones here, not all; method: immunoSEQ multiplex PCR. Of approximately 230,000 clones listed, more than 75% were seen once; the top ten hold 1.5% to 2%. Sequencing used PBMCs or T cells enriched from blood (not recorded which). The receptors here all came from a middle-aged man who had recovered from COVID-19. Both conserved end residues are part of each CDR3. A D gene is named only where the DNA matches it firmly. The listing skips clone size in some rows; elsewhere it reads once, few, many or a size class.

TRBD1	TRBV12-3/TRBV12-4	TRBJ1-1	-	TGTGCCAGCAGTTTTGGGACAGGGCGGGAAACTTTCTTT	CASSFGTGRETFF
-	TRBV30	TRBJ1-1	-	TGTGCCTGGAGTGTAGGAGGGAGGGGAACTGAAGCTTTCTTT	CAWSVGGRGTEAFF
TRBD2	TRBV19	TRBJ2-5	-	TGTGCCAGTACTCTAGCGGGGGGGGATGAGACCCAGTACTTC	CASTLAGGDETQYF
-	TRBV30	TRBJ2-7	-	TGTGCCTGGAGTGACCGACGGGGTGAGCAGTACTTC	CAWSDRRGEQYF
-	TRBV15	TRBJ2-5	-	TGTGCCACCAGCAGAGGGCAAACAGGGTCCTGGGAGATCCAGTACTTC	CATSRGQTGSWEIQYF
-	TRBV29-1	TRBJ1-5	-	TGCAGCGTTTCCGGGGGCAATCAGCCCCAGCATTTT	CSVSGGNQPQHF
TRBD1	TRBV19	TRBJ1-5	-	TGTGCCAGTAGTAGCAGGACAGGGAAGAGCAATCAGCCCCAGCATTTT	CASSSRTGKSNQPQHF
-	TRBV6-4	TRBJ1-5	few	TGTGCCAGCAGTGAACCGGGGTTTCGGGGGGCTCCCAAAAGAAATCAGCCCCAGCATTTT	CASSEPGFRGAPKRNQPQHF
-	TRBV19	TRBJ2-7	few	TGTGCCAGTAGTATAGGCCTTTTGAGCTCCTACGAGCAGTACTTC	CASSIGLLSSYEQYF
-	TRBV19	TRBJ2-4	-	TGTGCCAGTAGTATGCTCCAGGGGCAGGGCAAAAACATTCAGTACTTC	CASSMLQGQGKNIQYF
TRBD2	TRBV11-1	TRBJ2-3	-	TGTGCCAGCAGCTTAACTAGCGGGGGGGCTGCAGATACGCAGTATTTT	CASSLTSGGAADTQYF
TRBD1	TRBV25-1	TRBJ2-3	-	TGTGCCAGCAGTGAAGGGTGGACAGGGGCAGATACGCAGTATTTT	CASSEGWTGADTQYF
-	TRBV6-2/TRBV6-3	TRBJ2-2	-	TGTGCCAGCAGTTATTTCAGGGGGGATTACCCCACCGGGGAGCTGTTTTTT	CASSYFRGDYPTGELFF
TRBD1	TRBV6-5	TRBJ2-5	-	TGTGCCAGCAGTTACCGGGACAGGGGGCAAGAGACCCAGTACTTC	CASSYRDRGQETQYF
TRBD1	TRBV7-6	TRBJ2-2	-	TGTGCCAGCAGCTTAGGTGTGGGGACAGGCGGGTCCGGGGAGCTGTTTTTT	CASSLGVGTGGSGELFF
-	TRBV6-5	TRBJ2-7	-	TGTGCCAGCACTACGCAGGCCCTAACCGAGCAGTACTTC	CASTTQALTEQYF
-	TRBV19	TRBJ1-4	-	TGTGCCAGTAGTTTTACAGGGTCAACTAATGAAAAACTGTTTTTT	CASSFTGSTNEKLFF
-	TRBV2	TRBJ2-5	-	TGTGCCAGCAGTGGGCTAGAAACCTACCAAGAGACCCAGTACTTC	CASSGLETYQETQYF
-	TRBV5-1	TRBJ2-1	-	TGCGCCAGCAGCTTGTTCTCGGGAGCGGGTGAGCAGTTCTTC	CASSLFSGAGEQFF
TRBD1	TRBV29-1	TRBJ2-5	-	TGCAGCGTTGCGCCAGGGGGTATAGAGACCCAGTACTTC	CSVAPGGIETQYF
-	TRBV4-1	TRBJ2-7	-	TGCGCCAGCAGCCAAGGAATAGGACAGTTAACCTACGAGCAGTACTTC	CASSQGIGQLTYEQYF
TRBD1	TRBV18	TRBJ2-7	-	TGTGCCAGCTCACCCCGGGACAGGGTTGTTTACGAGCAGTACTTC	CASSPRDRVVYEQYF
TRBD2	TRBV9	TRBJ2-7	-	TGTGCCAGCAGCGTAGATTCGGGGTATTGGGCGGGAGAAGGCGTCGAGCAGTACTTC	CASSVDSGYWAGEGVEQYF
-	TRBV7-9	TRBJ2-7	-	TGTGCCAGCAGTCCGGGGGACGAGGGGATTTGGGATGAGCAGTACTTC	CASSPGDEGIWDEQYF
TRBD1	TRBV7-2	TRBJ2-3	-	TGTGCCAGCAGCACGACAGGGGAGGTCACGGATACGCAGTATTTT	CASSTTGEVTDTQYF
-	TRBV27	TRBJ2-7	-	TGTGCCAGCAGTTCCGAACGGGGGAGCTCCTACGAGCAGTACTTC	CASSSERGSSYEQYF
TRBD2	TRBV13	TRBJ2-7	-	TGTGCCAGCAGCTTGTTAGCGGGAGACGAGCAGTACTTC	CASSLLAGDEQYF
-	TRBV7-6	TRBJ2-7	-	TGTGCCAGCAGCTCCACAGAAAGTGGCGAGCAGTACTTC	CASSSTESGEQYF
-	TRBV19	TRBJ1-2	-	TGTGCCAGTAGTTTCCCTACTACAAACTATGGCTACACCTTC	CASSFPTTNYGYTF
-	TRBV6-6	TRBJ2-7	-	TGTGCCAGCAGCCTAGGGACACCTAAGGAGTACGAGCAGTACTTC	CASSLGTPKEYEQYF
-	TRBV12-3/TRBV12-4	TRBJ1-6	once	TGTGCCAGCAGTTTTAACAGGGACTCACCCCTCCACTTT	CASSFNRDSPLHF
-	TRBV11-3	TRBJ2-1	-	TGTGCCAGCAGCCAAGGGGGCGGGACTGGTCGGTTCTTC	CASSQGGGTGRFF
TRBD1	TRBV10-3	TRBJ1-2	-	TGTGCCATCAGAGGACAGGACTATGGCTACACCTTC	CAIRGQDYGYTF
-	TRBV7-9	TRBJ2-5	-	TGTGCCAGCAGCTTAGGAGCCCACGAAGAGACCCAGTACTTC	CASSLGAHEETQYF
TRBD1	TRBV10-3	TRBJ2-2	-	TGTGCCATCAGTGAGAATTCCGGACAGGGGTATAACACCGGGGAGCTGTTTTTT	CAISENSGQGYNTGELFF
TRBD1	TRBV19	TRBJ1-2	once	TGTGCCAGTACCCCCCAGGGGGCTGGCGGCTACACCTTC	CASTPQGAGGYTF
TRBD1	TRBV30	TRBJ1-1	-	TGTGCCTGGACTAGGACAGGGGTCGCTGAAGCTTTCTTT	CAWTRTGVAEAFF
-	TRBV6-4	TRBJ1-2	-	TGTGCCAGCAGTGAAGGGACAAACTATGGCTACACCTTC	CASSEGTNYGYTF
TRBD2	TRBV6-5	TRBJ2-1	-	TGTGCCAGCAGTTACTCCGCTGGGGGGGGCAATGAGCAGTTCTTC	CASSYSAGGGNEQFF
TRBD1	TRBV24-1	TRBJ2-2	-	TGTGCCACCAGTGATTTGAGAGGACAGGGTTATACCGGGGAGCTGTTTTTT	CATSDLRGQGYTGELFF
TRBD1	TRBV23-1	TRBJ1-2	-	TGCGCCAGCAGGCGCAACCTAGGACAGGCCCGCAATGGCTACACCTTC	CASRRNLGQARNGYTF
TRBD1	TRBV4-3	TRBJ2-2	-	TGCGCCAGCAGCCCGGCTCATACAGGGGACCCCGGGGAGCTGTTTTTT	CASSPAHTGDPGELFF
-	TRBV19	TRBJ2-2	-	TGTGCCAGTAGTATTATCCAGGCGAACACCGGGGAGCTGTTTTTT	CASSIIQANTGELFF
TRBD1	TRBV20-1	TRBJ1-5	-	TGCAGTGCTGGTGGACAGGGGACGGGCGATCAGCCCCAGCATTTT	CSAGGQGTGDQPQHF
TRBD2	TRBV29-1	TRBJ2-1	-	TGCAGCGTTGAGGTCTGGGGAGGGTGGTCCTACAATGAGCAGTTCTTC	CSVEVWGGWSYNEQFF
TRBD2	TRBV7-2	TRBJ2-7	-	TGTGCCAGCAGCTTAGACGGCGCGACGGGGGGGGCCTACGAGCAGTACTTC	CASSLDGATGGAYEQYF